This T cell receptor beta chain is drawn from a study of tumor-infiltrating lymphocytes in primary liver carcinoma. A constant-region primer primed TCR beta cDNA synthesis from about 550 ng of total RNA. Three rounds of nested multiplex PCR with slightly modified ARM-PCR produced TCR beta libraries. Rounds one and two of PCR, each of roughly 10 cycles, were primed with TRBV1-TRBV30 forward primers and a C-beta reverse primer. TCRdb reanalysed the multiplex PCR reads using MiXCR and keeps one entry per CDR3 protein. This sample yields under 90,000 distinct CDR3 sequences, of which approximately 77% are seen a single time; less than 20% belongs to the top ten. Germline assignment: CDR1 ENHRY and CDR2 SYGVKD. V was clipped by 11 bases and J by 5 bases; unmatched bases: 8. This CDR3 spans 13 amino acids. This clonotype is medium-sized (0.01 to 0.1%) by share. From approximately 20-30 mg of unsorted bulk tissue, DNA and RNA were co-extracted together.

The genes are TRBV10-3 and TRBJ2-2, with TRBD1 identical over 7 bases. The sequencing input was liver tumor tissue from sampling region 1. The subset: tumor region T1, superior pole. This TCR was recovered from a man aged 35 to 55 with primary liver carcinoma and hepatitis B virus infection. CDR3 in amino acids: CASRQGSTGELFF. The CDR3 DNA reads as TGTGCCTCCCGACAGGGCTCTACCGGGGAGCTGTTTTTT.